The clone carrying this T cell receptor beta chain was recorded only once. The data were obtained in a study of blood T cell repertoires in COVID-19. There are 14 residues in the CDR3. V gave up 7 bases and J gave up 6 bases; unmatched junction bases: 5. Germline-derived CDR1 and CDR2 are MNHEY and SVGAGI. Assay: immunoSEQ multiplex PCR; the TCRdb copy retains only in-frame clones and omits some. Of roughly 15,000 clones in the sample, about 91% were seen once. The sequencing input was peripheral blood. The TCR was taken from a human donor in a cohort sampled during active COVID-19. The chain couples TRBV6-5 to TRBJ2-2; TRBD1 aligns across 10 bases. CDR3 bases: TGTGCCAGCAAGGGACAGGGGAAGGCCGGGGAGCTGTTTTTT. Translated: CASKGQGKAGELFF.